A selection of T cell receptor beta chains follows, all from one sample in a study of PD-L1 blockade in urothelial cancer. Sequencing was performed with immunoSEQ multiplex PCR; in TCRdb, only in-frame clones are kept and a portion is missing. The data contain tens of thousands of clones, approximately 91% of them singletons. Sequencing used PBMCs, obtained around atezolizumab (anti-PD-L1) treatment. These receptors were taken from a man aged 60 to 69 with urothelial cancer. CDR3s leave out the opening cysteine and the closing phenylalanine or tryptophan. Size tells how often a clone was seen (once, few, many) or the class of an expanded clone, and some rows leave it out.

j_call | v_call | clone_size | cdr3_aa
TRBJ1-1 | TRBV18 | NA | ASSTTSTEAF
TRBJ1-1 | TRBV27 | NA | ASSLSPGSTEAF
TRBJ2-1 | TRBV5-1 | NA | ASSFDLAGVAYNEQF
TRBJ1-3 | TRBV5-4 | NA | ASSFGQGAQGNTIY
TRBJ2-7 | TRBV19 | NA | ASPGTSGRLAYEQY
TRBJ1-5 | TRBV19 | once | ASSIDPRTATGMAQH
TRBJ2-3 | TRBV27 | NA | ASSFGGWSTDTQY
TRBJ2-2 | TRBV15 | NA | ATSTRGVRERELF
TRBJ1-2 | TRBV29-1 | NA | SVRQNYYGYT
TRBJ2-1 | TRBV18 | NA | ASYTSGRWDEQF
TRBJ2-5 | TRBV30 | NA | AWSRQGFGTQY
TRBJ1-3 | TRBV7-9 | NA | AIPSIQGANGNTIY
TRBJ2-5 | TRBV20-1 | NA | SAFEETQY
TRBJ1-2 | TRBV29-1 | NA | SDRQADYGYT
TRBJ2-5 | TRBV6-6 | once | ASSYSTVKETQY
TRBJ2-5 | TRBV4-1 | NA | ASSQIRTGYWETQY
TRBJ2-6 | TRBV28 | NA | AIHSGANVLT
TRBJ1-2 | TRBV7-9 | few | ASSPSTGALTNGYT
TRBJ2-4 | TRBV6-5 | NA | ASSYSTRGIQY
TRBJ1-1 | TRBV7-9 | once | ASSSTWPLMGTEAF
TRBJ2-7 | TRBV21-1 | NA | ASSRGLAGVLYEQY
TRBJ2-1 | TRBV5-1 | NA | ASSFPGTSSREQF
TRBJ2-3 | TRBV6-1 | once | ASLRVPNTDTQY
TRBJ1-5 | TRBV10-3 | NA | AISDRDNQPQH
TRBJ1-1 | TRBV15 | NA | ATSRDQTGGRRAF
TRBJ2-2 | TRBV9 | NA | ASSPQGIELF
TRBJ2-1 | TRBV5-1 | NA | ASSPGGSSSYNEQF
TRBJ1-2 | TRBV4-2 | once | ASSPTAAGGYGYT
TRBJ1-5 | TRBV19 | NA | ASSMTRDRADQPQH
TRBJ2-1 | TRBV11-2 | NA | ASSLDLLGGAVQF
TRBJ2-7 | TRBV6-4 | NA | AAIYRSGFTYEQY
TRBJ2-1 | TRBV7-6 | NA | ASSRDRVPNEQF
TRBJ1-5 | TRBV28 | few | ASSSGGWNQPQH
TRBJ1-5 | TRBV30 | NA | AWGGPGQGSQPQH
TRBJ2-7 | TRBV28 | NA | ASRGLAGGDYEQY